The clone carrying this TCR beta chain has a single count. This CDR3 is 13 amino acids long. Per germline, CDR1 ENHRY and CDR2 SYGVKD. V dropped 9 bases and J dropped 5; count of bases not matched to a gene: 4. This sample stems from a study of blood T cell repertoires in COVID-19. Clones were sequenced by immunoSEQ multiplex PCR, and TCRdb holds only the in-frame ones, with some missing. The sample has 150,000 to 200,000 clones; approximately 90% are singletons. The chain couples TRBV10-3 to TRBJ1-6; the match to TRBD1 covers 7 bases. This clonotype originated in a man aged 18 to 29 with active or convalescent COVID-19. Sequencing input: peripheral blood. The CDR3 region has the DNA TGTGCCATTCGGGACAGCGATAATTCACCCCTCCACTTT. Translating gives CAIRDSDNSPLHF.